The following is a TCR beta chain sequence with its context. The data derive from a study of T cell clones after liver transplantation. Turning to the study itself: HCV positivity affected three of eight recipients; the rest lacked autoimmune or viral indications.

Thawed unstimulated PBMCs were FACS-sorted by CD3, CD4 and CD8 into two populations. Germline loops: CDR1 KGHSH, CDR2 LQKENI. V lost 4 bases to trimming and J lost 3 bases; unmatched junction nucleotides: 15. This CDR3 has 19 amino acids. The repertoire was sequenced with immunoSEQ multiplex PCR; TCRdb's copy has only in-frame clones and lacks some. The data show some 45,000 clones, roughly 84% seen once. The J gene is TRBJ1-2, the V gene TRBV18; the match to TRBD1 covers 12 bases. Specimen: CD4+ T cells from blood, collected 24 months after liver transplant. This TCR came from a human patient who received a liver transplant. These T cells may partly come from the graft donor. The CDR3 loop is CASSLISPGQGANDYGYTF. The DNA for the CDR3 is TGTGCCAGCTCACTCATTTCACCGGGACAGGGGGCGAACGACTATGGCTACACCTTC.